The TCR beta chain under discussion was sequenced for a study of blood T cell repertoires in COVID-19. Study overall: The United States, Italy and Spain provided the acute and convalescent COVID-19 samples.

Enrolled during active infection, Seattle patients were then followed longitudinally. The method was immunoSEQ multiplex PCR; TCRdb's version includes in-frame clones alone and lacks a portion of them. The data show roughly 410,000 clones, approximately 90% seen once. This CDR3 has 13 residues. Germline V gene sequence: CDR1 MNHEY, CDR2 SVGAGI. Trimming shortened V by 7 bases and J by 6 bases, and 15 bases separated the two germline ends. This clone was observed a single time. The source material was peripheral blood. The V gene is TRBV6-5, the J gene TRBJ1-2, with D unclear. The source is a woman aged 40 to 50 with COVID-19, enrolled during active disease. CDR3 DNA: TGTGCCAGCACAGACGGAGTAAGTGATGGCTACACCTTC. This codes for CASTDGVSDGYTF.